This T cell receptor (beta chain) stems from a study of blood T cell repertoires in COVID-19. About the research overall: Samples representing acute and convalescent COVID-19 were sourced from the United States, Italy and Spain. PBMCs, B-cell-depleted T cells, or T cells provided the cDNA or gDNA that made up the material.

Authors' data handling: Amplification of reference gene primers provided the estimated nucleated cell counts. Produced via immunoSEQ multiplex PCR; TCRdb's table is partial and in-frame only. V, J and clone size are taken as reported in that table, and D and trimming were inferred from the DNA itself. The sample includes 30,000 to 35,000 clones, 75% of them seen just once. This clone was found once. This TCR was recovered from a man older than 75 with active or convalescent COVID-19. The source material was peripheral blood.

CDR3 in DNA: TGTGCCAGCAGCTTGGGCAAGGGACAGACCCAAGAGACCCAGTACTTC. Translation: CASSLGKGQTQETQYF. The chain links TRBV11-3 to TRBJ2-5, with TRBD1 matching 7 bases. The CDR3 contains 16 residues. Germline values: CDR1 SGHNT, CDR2 YENEEA. Losses at the gene ends were 3 bases for V and 1 base for J; bases not matched to a gene: 8.